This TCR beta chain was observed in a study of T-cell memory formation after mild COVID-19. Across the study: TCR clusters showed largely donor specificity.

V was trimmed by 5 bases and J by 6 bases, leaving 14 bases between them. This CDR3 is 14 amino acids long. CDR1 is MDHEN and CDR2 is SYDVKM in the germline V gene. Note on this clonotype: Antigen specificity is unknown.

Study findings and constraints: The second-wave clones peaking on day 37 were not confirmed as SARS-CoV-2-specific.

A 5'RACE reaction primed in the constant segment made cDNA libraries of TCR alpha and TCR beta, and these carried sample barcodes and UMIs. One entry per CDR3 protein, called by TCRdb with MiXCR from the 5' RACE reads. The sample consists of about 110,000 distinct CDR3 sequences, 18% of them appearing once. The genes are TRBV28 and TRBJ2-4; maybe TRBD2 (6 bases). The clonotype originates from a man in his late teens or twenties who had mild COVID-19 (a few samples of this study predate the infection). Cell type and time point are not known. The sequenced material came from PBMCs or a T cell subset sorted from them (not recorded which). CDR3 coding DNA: TGTGCCAGCAGTCCCGGGAGCGACACAAACATTCAGTACTTC. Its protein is CASSPGSDTNIQYF.